Below are 24 T cell receptor beta chains sequenced from a single sample in a study of post-analysis software for immune sequencing data. Unique-molecular-identifier-tagged TCR beta cDNA libraries were used. Via MiXCR, TCRdb re-called the PCR reads, giving one row per CDR3 protein. The table has a few hundred thousand distinct CDR3 sequences, under 55% seen once. Their antigens are not known. Points from the study as a whole: TRBV5-6, TRBV5-1 and TRBV20-1 were among roughly five TRBV segments more frequent in patients than controls.

The sample was blood. These receptor sequences come from a girl aged 5 to 17 with multiple sclerosis.

This clonotype has only one observation. Sequence at one end of the junction differs from germline and may be a read error. This chain uses TRBV7-7 with TRBJ2-2; D tentatively reads TRBD1 or TRBD2 (5 bases each). The germline CDR1 and CDR2 sequences are SSHAT and FNYEAQ (reference sequence). This CDR3 has 14 residues. This CDR3 reads CASSSGPNTGELFF. The CDR3, as DNA: TGTGCTAGCAGTTCGGGACCGAACACCGGGGAGCTGTTTTTT.

V usage is TRBV12-3 or TRBV12-4 and J usage is TRBJ2-1; 7 positions agree with TRBD2. V shed 5 bases, J shed 3 bases, and the junction held 7 bases outside the gene matches. There are 15 residues in the CDR3. The CDR3 loop reads CASSTQGGIYNEQFF. CDR3 nucleotide sequence: TGTGCCAGCAGTACCCAGGGAGGGATCTACAATGAGCAGTTCTTC.

The rearrangement uses TRBV5-1 and TRBJ2-5; tentatively, D is TRBD1 or TRBD2 (6 bases each). From germline, CDR1 is SGHRS and CDR2 YFSETQ. Trimming stripped 1 base from V and 1 base from J, with 17 bases between. The CDR3 loop spans 17 amino acids. The CDR3 bases are TGCGCCAGCAGCTTGACTCTTGGCAGGGGACTCCAAGAGACCCAGTACTTC. Amino acids: CASSLTLGRGLQETQYF.

The chain has TRBV20-1 and TRBJ2-3, with 8 bases aligning to TRBD2. The CDR3 contains 17 residues. Germline-derived CDR1 and CDR2 are DFQATT and SNEGSKA (reference sequence). V lost 5 bases and J lost 6; bases outside the gene matches: 19. DNA of the CDR3: TGCAGTGCTCTTACAGTCTTGCAGCGGGAGCCCCAGGATACGCAGTATTTT. Its translation is CSALTVLQREPQDTQYF.

A few counts support this clonotype. CDR3 in DNA: TGCAGCGTACGACTAGCGGGAGGCTACGAGCAGTACTTC. Amino acid sequence: CSVRLAGGYEQYF. The gene calls are TRBV29-1 and TRBJ2-7; TRBD2 matches at 13 bases. This CDR3 comprises 13 residues. In germline, CDR1 is SQVTM, CDR2 ANQGSEA. V was clipped by 6 bases and J by 3 bases; unmatched bases: 2.

This clonotype showed up just a few times. The CDR3 protein is CASSLEDRGSDEQYF. The CDR3 bases are TGCGCCAGCAGCTTGGAGGACAGGGGGTCGGACGAGCAGTACTTC. This chain joins TRBV5-1 and TRBJ2-7; 10 bases agree with TRBD1. Trimming cost V 0 bases and J 5 bases; bases outside gene matches: 5. The germline gives CDR1 SGHRS, CDR2 YFSETQ. This CDR3 spans 15 amino acids.

The genes are TRBV28 and TRBJ1-2; D ambiguous. This CDR3 is built from 12 residues. The V gene's germline CDR1 is MDHEN and CDR2 SYDVKM. V lost 3 bases, J lost 5 bases, and 7 bases lay in between. Written as DNA, the CDR3 is TGTGCCAGCAGTTTTGGGCAGTATGGCTACACCTTC. Its translation: CASSFGQYGYTF.

The table lists this clonotype with a few counts. The chain has TRBV20-1 and TRBJ2-1; weak D call: TRBD2 (5 bases). The CDR3 runs 14 residues. Germline CDR1 and CDR2: DFQATT and SNEGSKA (reference sequence). V shed 4 bases and J shed 4 bases, with 14 bases lying between them. CDR3 DNA: TGCAGTGCTACCGGAGGAGGCCCGTACAATGAGCAGTTCTTC. This gives the protein CSATGGGPYNEQFF.

This clonotype was observed a handful of times. A junction end diverges from the germline sequence, so it may reflect a read error. The gene calls are TRBV20-1 and TRBJ2-7; D might be TRBD2 (7 bases). This CDR3 has 12 amino acids. Germline V lookup: CDR1 DFQATT, CDR2 SNEGSKA (reference sequence). In DNA form, the CDR3 reads TGCAGTGCAGCGGGACACTCGTACGTGCAGTACTTC. Its translation is CSAAGHSYVQYF.

This chain links TRBV27 with TRBJ2-2; D gene unclear. Trimming stripped 6 bases from V and 6 bases from J, with 11 bases between. CDR3 length: 13 residues. Germline loops: CDR1 MNHEY, CDR2 SMNVEV (reference sequence). CDR3 residues: CASSPTTAGELFF. The CDR3 nucleotides are TGTGCCAGCAGCCCTACAACGGCCGGGGAGCTGTTTTTT.

This clonotype was seen a few times. This chain uses TRBV10-3 with TRBJ2-7; D is unclear. The J call may be in error: the DNA end matches TRBJ2-5 better. CDR1 is ENHRY and CDR2 is SYGVKD in the germline V gene. This CDR3 contains 19 residues. CDR3 sequence (DNA): TGTGCCATCAGTGAGTCCCTCAGGCCCCGACCCCAGACGGAGGAGACCCAGTACTTC. Its protein is CAISESLRPRPQTEETQYF.

The DNA for the CDR3 is TGTGCCACCAGCAGAATGGATTTAGCGCGAGAGACCCAGTACTTC. As protein: CATSRMDLARETQYF. V gene TRBV15 combines with J gene TRBJ2-7; D might be TRBD2 (5 bases). The J call is uncertain, as TRBJ2-5 better fits the DNA end. Germline V gives CDR1 LNHNV, CDR2 YYDKDF (reference sequence). The CDR3 is made up of 15 amino acids.

This clonotype came up a few times. The V call is TRBV5-1, the J call TRBJ2-5, with D perhaps given as TRBD1 or TRBD2 (5 bases each). The CDR3 has 13 amino acids. The ends were cut back, 7 bases at V and 5 bases at J, with 15 bases in the middle. Germline V gene lookup returns CDR1 SGHRS and CDR2 YFSETQ. The CDR3, as DNA: TGCGCCAGCCGACTGGGGGTCGAGGAGACCCAGTACTTC. Translating gives CASRLGVEETQYF.

This chain connects TRBV7-6 to TRBJ2-5; 8 positions match TRBD2. After removal of 1 base from V and 5 bases from J, the junction contained 9 bases not matched to a gene. The germline V gene has CDR1 SGHVS and CDR2 FNYEAQ. This CDR3 contains 16 residues. The CDR3 region has the DNA TGTGCCAGCAGCTTAGTTCTACTCGGGAGGGACGAGACCCAGTACTTC. It encodes CASSLVLLGRDETQYF.

The chain couples TRBV7-2 to TRBJ1-2; possibly TRBD1 for D (6 bases). CDR3 length: 16 residues. Deletions cut 7 bases from V and 0 bases from J, with 18 bases between. Per germline, CDR1 SGHTA and CDR2 FQGNSA. The CDR3 sequence: CASTSRRGATNYGYTF. The CDR3 nucleotides read TGTGCCAGCACCTCCCGGCGGGGGGCGACTAACTATGGCTACACCTTC.

The rearrangement links TRBV6-5 to TRBJ2-5, with 10 nucleotides matching TRBD1. From germline, CDR1 is MNHEY and CDR2 SVGAGI. The CDR3 totals 15 residues. Trimming cost V 5 bases and J 1 base; bases outside gene matches: 4. The CDR3 coding sequence is TGTGCCAGCAGTGGGACAGGGGCCATCCAAGAGACCCAGTACTTC. This translates into CASSGTGAIQETQYF.

This chain links TRBV6-5 with TRBJ2-7; 9 positions match TRBD2. With 5 bases clipped from V and 5 bases from J, the junction kept 10 bases outside the gene matches. CDR1 and CDR2 (germline): MNHEY, SVGAGI. The CDR3 runs 15 residues. The CDR3 bases are TGTGCCAGCAGTGGGACCCGTAGCGGGAGCGACGAGCAGTACTTC. Amino acid sequence: CASSGTRSGSDEQYF.

This clonotype was seen more than once but under ten times. The rearrangement joins TRBV7-9 to TRBJ2-5; 9 bases agree with TRBD2. Looked up from germline, CDR1 is SEHNR and CDR2 is FQNEAQ (reference sequence). The CDR3 is 16 amino acids. J lost 5 bases, V lost 4 bases, and 11 bases had no gene match. The chain's CDR3 is CASSSPGGRVRETQYF. As DNA, the CDR3 is TGTGCCAGCAGCTCCCCCGGCGGGAGGGTTCGGGAGACCCAGTACTTC.

This chain connects TRBV11-2 to TRBJ1-2, with TRBD1 as a possible D gene (5 bases). V lost 5 bases, J lost 5 bases, and 12 bases lay in between. CDR1 is SGHAT and CDR2 is FQNNGV in the germline V gene. The length of the CDR3 is 13 residues. The CDR3 bases are TGTGCCAGCAGCCAACAGGAGTCATATGGCTACACCTTC. Translating it yields CASSQQESYGYTF.

V usage is TRBV7-9 and J usage is TRBJ1-1; D possibly corresponds to TRBD1 (6 bases). Per germline, CDR1 SEHNR and CDR2 FQNEAQ (reference sequence). CDR3 length: 15 residues. Trimming left V 1 base short and J 3 bases short, with 12 bases between. CDR3 residues: CASSLVLQGYTEAFF. The CDR3 coding sequence is TGTGCCAGCAGCTTAGTTCTACAGGGTTACACTGAAGCTTTCTTT.

Turning to this clonotype: No conserved phenylalanine or tryptophan is present at the end of the CDR3, so a read error is the likely explanation. The J gene is TRBJ1-1, the V gene TRBV11-2; the match to TRBD1 covers 8 bases. V was clipped by 5 bases and J by 3 bases; unmatched bases: 8. The CDR3 runs 15 residues. CDR1 is SGHAT and CDR2 is FQNNGV in the germline V gene. CDR3 amino acids: CASSVAGGDDTEAFL. The CDR3 DNA follows: TGTGCCAGCAGCGTCGCAGGGGGCGATGACACTGAAGCTTTCTTG.

As concerns this clonotype: Its ends do not fully match the called genes, so a read error is possible. The V gene is TRBV6-5, the J gene TRBJ1-6, with D perhaps matching TRBD1 (6 bases). Germline lookup yields CDR1 MNHEY and CDR2 SVGAGI. The length of the CDR3 is 15 residues. The CDR3 DNA is TGTGCCAGCAGCAGCTGGTCAGGGGTCCGATCACCCCGCCACTTT. As protein: CASSSWSGVRSPRHF.

The chain uses TRBV29-1 and TRBJ2-6; D is possibly TRBD2 (5 bases). The CDR3 contains 16 residues. Trimming shortened V by 0 bases and J by 0 bases, and 9 bases separated the two germline ends. Per germline, CDR1 SQVTM and CDR2 ANQGSEA. The CDR3 here is CSVEDRGPSGANVLTF. The DNA of the CDR3 is TGCAGCGTTGAAGATCGGGGTCCCTCTGGGGCCAACGTCCTGACTTTC.

The rearrangement uses TRBV4-1 and TRBJ2-1, with 7 bases that match TRBD2. Germline V gives CDR1 MGHRA, CDR2 YSYEKL. This CDR3 has 14 amino acids. Losses at the gene ends were 6 bases for V and 6 bases for J; bases not matched to a gene: 8. CDR3 sequence: CASRTSPGGNEQFF. In nucleotides, the CDR3 is TGCGCCAGCAGGACTAGCCCTGGGGGCAATGAGCAGTTCTTC.